These 23 T cell receptor beta chains came from one sample sequenced in a study of blood T cell repertoires in COVID-19. The protocol was immunoSEQ multiplex PCR, while the TCRdb copy is restricted to in-frame clones and leaves out a portion. The sample has about 400,000 clones; approximately 88% are singletons. The sample taken for sequencing was peripheral blood. These receptors all come from a man aged 35-49 years with acute or convalescent COVID-19.

This sequence joins TRBV11-2 and TRBJ2-3; 9 nucleotides match TRBD1. This CDR3 comprises 16 residues. The V and J ends lost 1 base and 5 bases, in that order; junction bases with no gene match: 7. Germline V gene lookup returns CDR1 SGHAT and CDR2 FQNNGV. The CDR3 region has the DNA TGTGCCAGCAGCTTAGCGTCGGGACAGGGAATAGATACGCAGTATTTT. Encoded protein: CASSLASGQGIDTQYF.

This sequence joins TRBV28 and TRBJ1-2, with 8 bases identical to TRBD1. The V gene's germline CDR1 is MDHEN and CDR2 SYDVKM. The J segment lost 8 bases and the V segment lost 7 bases, leaving 15 bases of the junction unmatched. There are 15 residues in the CDR3. CDR3 amino acids: CASKPDRDSFRGYTF. The DNA for the CDR3 is TGTGCCAGCAAACCGGACAGGGACAGCTTTCGGGGCTACACCTTC.

This chain connects TRBV19 to TRBJ1-5, with D hard to call. The length of the CDR3 is 15 residues. V dropped 3 bases and J dropped 0 bases, with 9 bases sitting between them. Germline assignment: CDR1 LNHDA and CDR2 SQIVND (reference sequence). In nucleotides, the CDR3 is TGTGCCAGTAGTATGCAGTTATATAGCAATCAGCCCCAGCATTTT. Its protein is CASSMQLYSNQPQHF.

The chain couples TRBV9 to TRBJ2-7, with 7 bases lining up with TRBD1. CDR3 length equals 14 residues. The germline V gene has CDR1 SGDLS and CDR2 YYNGEE. V lost 3 bases to trimming and J lost 2 bases; unmatched junction nucleotides: 5. The CDR3 loop is CASSEGGSAYEQYF. In DNA, the CDR3 is TGTGCCAGCAGCGAAGGGGGCTCAGCCTACGAGCAGTACTTC.

The chain uses TRBV28 and TRBJ1-5; TRBD1 is a possible D gene (5 bases). Germline V lookup: CDR1 MDHEN, CDR2 SYDVKM. The V end was cut by 5 bases, the J end by 2 bases, with 13 bases between. This CDR3 is 15 amino acids long. The CDR3 sequence is CASSTPSTGNQPQHF. CDR3 nucleotide sequence: TGTGCCAGCAGTACCCCTTCGACAGGCAATCAGCCCCAGCATTTT.

The chain's CDR3 is CASSLAMTSLVNQPQHF. For the CDR3, the DNA is TGTGCCAGCAGTTTAGCTATGACATCGTTAGTCAATCAGCCCCAGCATTTT. V is TRBV28 and J is TRBJ1-5; the D is unclear. This CDR3 region has 17 residues. Germline CDR1 is MDHEN and CDR2 is SYDVKM. The V and J ends lost 2 bases and 3 bases respectively, with 17 bases between them. The complete variable domain, with remaining parts taken from reference TRBV28 and TRBJ1-5, reads DVKVTQSSRYLVKRTGEKVFLECVQDMDHENMFWYRQDPGLGLRLIYFSYDVKMKEKGDIPEGYSVSREKKERFSLILESASTNQTSMYLCASSLAMTSLVNQPQHFGDGTRLSIL.

The chain carries TRBV2 and TRBJ2-1; 10 bases are a match to TRBD2. J was trimmed by 4 bases and V by 4 bases; bases with no gene match: 1. The length of the CDR3 is 14 residues. In germline, CDR1 is SNHLY, CDR2 FYNNEI. The CDR3 DNA reads as TGTGCCAGCAGTGGGACTAGCGGATACAATGAGCAGTTCTTC. It translates to CASSGTSGYNEQFF. Full variable domain (remainder filled in from reference TRBV2 and TRBJ2-1): EPEVTQTPSHQVTQMGQEVILRCVPISNHLYFYWYRQILGQKVEFLVSFYNNEISEKSEIFDDQFSVERPDGSNFTLKIRSTKLEDSAMYFCASSGTSGYNEQFFGPGTRLTVL.

In this sample, this clone turned up once. The J gene is TRBJ2-1, the V gene TRBV5-1, with 10 positions matching TRBD2. V was clipped by 3 bases and J by 7 bases; unmatched bases: 10. CDR3 size: 16 residues. CDR1 and CDR2 (germline): SGHRS, YFSETQ. CDR3 protein: CASSSSVTSGANEQFF. CDR3 sequence (DNA): TGCGCCAGCAGCTCCTCCGTAACTAGCGGGGCAAATGAGCAGTTCTTC.

J is TRBJ1-1 and V is TRBV19; the D is unclear. The CDR3 runs 14 residues. Trimming removed 0 bases at V and 5 bases at J, with 10 bases between. Germline V gene lookup returns CDR1 LNHDA and CDR2 SQIVND (reference sequence). The CDR3 sequence: CASSIDREITEAFF. The CDR3, as DNA: TGTGCCAGTAGTATAGATCGGGAAATAACTGAAGCTTTCTTT.

The J gene is TRBJ1-5, the V gene TRBV19; 8 nucleotides align to TRBD1. Trimming took 3 bases from V and 5 from J; bases not matched to a gene: 3. CDR3 length: 14 residues. CDR1 and CDR2 (germline): LNHDA, SQIVND (reference sequence). The CDR3: CASSIPTGDQPQHF. CDR3 in DNA: TGTGCCAGTAGTATCCCGACAGGGGATCAGCCCCAGCATTTT. The entire variable domain, with the rest obtained from reference TRBV19 and TRBJ1-5, is as follows: DGGITQSPKYLFRKEGQNVTLSCEQNLNHDAMYWYRQDPGQGLRLIYYSQIVNDFQKGDIAEGYSVSREKKESFPLTVTSAQKNPTAFYLCASSIPTGDQPQHFGDGTRLSIL.

The chain has TRBV5-6 and TRBJ1-1, with 9 bases aligning to TRBD1. V lost 3 bases and J lost 5; bases outside the gene matches: 11. The V gene's germline CDR1 is SGHDT and CDR2 YYEEEE. This CDR3 spans 16 amino acids. CDR3 in DNA: TGTGCCAGCAGCTCCCAAAATACAGGGGGCGGAACTGAAGCTTTCTTT. Protein sequence: CASSSQNTGGGTEAFF. Using reference TRBV5-6 and TRBJ1-1 for the parts outside the CDR3, the full variable domain is DAGVTQSPTHLIKTRGQQVTLRCSPKSGHDTVSWYQQALGQGPQFIFQYYEEEERQRGNFPDRFSGHQFPNYSSELNVNALLLGDSALYLCASSSQNTGGGTEAFFGQGTRLTVV.

The chain links TRBV28 to TRBJ1-4, with 7 bases lining up with TRBD1. In germline, CDR1 is MDHEN, CDR2 SYDVKM. Germline trimming cut 5 bases from V and 10 bases from J; bases unmatched to any gene: 13. The CDR3 runs 15 residues. CDR3 sequence reads: CASSPGTESEGKLFF. In DNA form, the CDR3 reads TGTGCCAGCAGTCCCGGGACAGAGTCGGAGGGAAAACTGTTTTTT.

The rearrangement joins TRBV28 to TRBJ1-5, with D tentatively TRBD1 (6 bases). The CDR3 is 16 amino acids. Trimming removed 8 bases from V and 2 bases from J, with 19 bases in between. CDR1 MDHEN and CDR2 SYDVKM come from the germline V gene. CDR3 in DNA: TGTGCCAGCGCCCCCCTTGAGGCAGGGGGCAATCAGCCCCAGCATTTT. Protein product: CASAPLEAGGNQPQHF.

About this clone itself: A junction boundary mismatches the germline segment, possibly from a read error. The CDR3 is CASSLGLAGVDTQYF. As DNA, the CDR3 is TGTGCTAGCAGCTTGGGACTAGCGGGAGTTGATACGCAGTATTTT. V and J are TRBV7-7 and TRBJ2-3; 14 nucleotides line up with TRBD2. Germline CDR1 SSHAT, CDR2 FNYEAQ (reference sequence). The CDR3 runs 15 residues.

The chain joins TRBV7-3 to TRBJ2-7; D perhaps matches TRBD2 (6 bases). This CDR3 contains 16 residues. With 2 bases removed from V and 3 bases from J, the gap between germline ends came to 17 bases. Germline V gene sequence: CDR1 SGHTA, CDR2 FQGTGA. The CDR3 here is CASSLLGGGGVYEQYF. The CDR3 DNA follows: TGTGCCAGCAGCTTATTAGGAGGCGGAGGGGTCTACGAGCAGTACTTC.

The chain uses TRBV10-2 and TRBJ1-1, with 9 bases that match TRBD1. The CDR3 contains 13 residues. V was clipped by 8 bases and J by 5 bases; unmatched bases: 6. Germline lookup yields CDR1 WSHSY and CDR2 SAAADI. Here the CDR3 reads CASLRDRDTEAFF. CDR3 nucleotides: TGCGCCAGCCTCCGGGACAGGGATACTGAAGCTTTCTTT.

The rearrangement links TRBV25-1 to TRBJ2-2; 7 nucleotides match TRBD1. Per germline, CDR1 MGHDK and CDR2 SYGVNS. The CDR3 runs to 16 residues. V was clipped by 1 base and J by 0 bases; unmatched bases: 2. CDR3 DNA sequence: TGTGCCAGCAGTGAATTTGGGACAGCGAACACCGGGGAGCTGTTTTTT. The encoded protein is CASSEFGTANTGELFF.

CDR3 region: CASSVRSGGNTQETQYF. CDR3 DNA sequence: TGTGCCAGCTCAGTTAGGAGCGGGGGAAATACACAAGAGACCCAGTACTTC. This chain connects TRBV18 to TRBJ2-5; 8 bases are shared with TRBD2. The germline CDR1 and CDR2 sequences are KGHSH and LQKENI. This CDR3 has 17 residues. V was clipped by 5 bases and J by 2 bases; unmatched bases: 13.

This chain uses TRBV2 with TRBJ1-1; D gene ambiguous. The CDR3 consists of 13 residues. The germline CDR1 and CDR2 sequences are SNHLY and FYNNEI. Trimming removed 4 bases from V and 4 bases from J, with 10 bases in between. The CDR3 DNA is TGTGCCAGCAGTGGGAGAGGGAGCACTGAAGCTTTCTTT. It codes for CASSGRGSTEAFF.

The chain employs TRBV7-3 and TRBJ1-3; D is unresolved. Germline-derived CDR1 and CDR2 are SGHTA and FQGTGA. CDR3 size: 14 residues. Trimming cost V 4 bases and J 2 bases, with 9 bases left between them. This CDR3 is CASSSPRAGNTIYF. DNA for the CDR3: TGTGCCAGCAGCTCGCCCCGGGCTGGAAACACCATATATTTT.

This clone came up a few times. The rearrangement links TRBV7-2 to TRBJ2-5; D might be TRBD2 (6 bases). V was shortened by 5 bases and J by 4 bases, with 17 bases between the two germline ends. Germline CDR1 and CDR2: SGHTA and FQGNSA. The CDR3 is 15 amino acids. In DNA, the CDR3 is TGTGCCAGCAGCCCGACGGGGGTAGCCCGAGAGACCCAGTACTTC. This translates into CASSPTGVARETQYF.

V usage is TRBV28 and J usage is TRBJ2-7; weak D call: TRBD2 (5 bases). V was shortened by 1 base and J by 6 bases, with 10 bases between the two germline ends. Germline CDR1 is MDHEN and CDR2 is SYDVKM. This CDR3 is 13 amino acids long. CDR3 protein: CASSLFRRGEQYF. CDR3 coding DNA: TGTGCCAGCAGTTTATTTCGACGGGGCGAGCAGTACTTC.

The chain combines TRBV4-1 with TRBJ1-4; D perhaps matches TRBD1 (6 bases). V gave up 2 bases and J gave up 8 bases, with 12 bases separating them. This CDR3 region has 14 residues. The germline CDR1 and CDR2 sequences are MGHRA and YSYEKL. The CDR3 bases are TGCGCCAGCAGCCAAACAGGGCTAAGGGAAAAACTGTTTTTT. Amino acids: CASSQTGLREKLFF.